One and the same sample provided the 6 T cell receptor beta chains below, sequenced in a study of post-analysis software for immune sequencing data. The study's findings and limits: Elevated frequency relative to controls characterized roughly 5 TRBV segments in patients, TRBV5-6, TRBV5-1 and TRBV20-1 among them.

These TCRs' antigens remain unknown. Every TCR beta cDNA library bore unique molecular identifiers. MiXCR, applied by TCRdb to the PCR reads, yields one record per CDR3 protein. The sample lists about 430,000 distinct CDR3 sequences; 39% were seen once. The sequenced material came from blood. Receptors originate from a girl aged 2 to 10 with multiple sclerosis.

This clonotype has just a few counts. The chain recombines TRBV29-1 with TRBJ1-1, with 7 bases aligning to TRBD1. The V segment lost 7 bases and the J segment 1 base; nucleotides outside the gene matches: 6. CDR3 length: 13 residues. Looked up from germline, CDR1 is SQVTM and CDR2 is ANQGSEA. For the CDR3, the DNA is TGCAGCGCCTCGGACAGGAGGAACACTGAAGCTTTCTTT. This sequence encodes CSASDRRNTEAFF.

Concerning this clonotype itself: Germline and junction disagree at one end, which may indicate a read error. The chain is built from TRBV10-3 and TRBJ1-1; D gene ambiguous. This CDR3 has 13 amino acids. Per the germline V gene, CDR1 is ENHRY and CDR2 is SYGVKD. CDR3: CASSVGPNTEAFF. CDR3 nucleotides: TGTGCCAGCAGTGTTGGGCCAAACACTGAAGCTTTCTTT.

In its sample, this clonotype was seen once. The chain is built from TRBV2 and TRBJ2-4, with TRBD2 matching 8 bases. The CDR3 loop spans 16 amino acids. The J segment lost 3 bases and the V segment lost 8 bases, leaving 12 bases of the junction unmatched. The germline gives CDR1 SNHLY, CDR2 FYNNEI. The DNA of the CDR3 is TGTGCCAGCCTCCCTGGACGGGGGGGACTCAAAAACATTCAGTACTTC. Translation gives CASLPGRGGLKNIQYF.

This chain links TRBV10-3 with TRBJ2-1, with 11 bases aligning to TRBD2. V was clipped by 2 bases and J by 6 bases; unmatched bases: 6. There are 16 residues in the CDR3. Germline CDR1 ENHRY, CDR2 SYGVKD. The CDR3 is CAISEPTSGKTNEQFF. DNA of the CDR3: TGTGCCATCAGTGAGCCGACTAGCGGGAAAACCAATGAGCAGTTCTTC.

This clonotype was seen only a few times. This chain uses TRBV25-1 with TRBJ1-5; 9 positions agree with TRBD1. Germline-derived CDR1 and CDR2 are MGHDK and SYGVNS. V was clipped by 3 bases and J by 11 bases; unmatched bases: 11. The CDR3 is made up of 15 amino acids. The DNA for the CDR3 is TGTGCCAGCAGTGAGACAGGGGGGACACCAGGGACCCAGCATTTT. The encoded protein is CASSETGGTPGTQHF.

This clonotype appeared a few times. The J gene is TRBJ1-5, the V gene TRBV20-1, with D unresolved. This CDR3 has 15 amino acids. CDR1 is DFQATT and CDR2 is SNEGSKA in the germline V gene (reference sequence). V was pared by 5 bases and J by 4 bases, with 18 bases between. The DNA of the CDR3 is TGCAGTGCTGGAACGAGGGTGGGGAGTAATCAGCCCCAGCATTTT. This codes for CSAGTRVGSNQPQHF.